The clone carrying this TCR beta chain occurred once. Its cognate antigen is unknown. The table came from immunoSEQ multiplex PCR; TCRdb's copy has only in-frame clones and leaves some out. The sample lists about 1.1 million clones; 75% to 85% were seen once. The V gene lost 4 bases and the J gene lost 0 bases, with 10 bases spanning the gap. The CDR3 runs 15 residues. The germline gives CDR1 SGHNT, CDR2 YYREEE (reference sequence). The entry originates in a study of shared clonotypes between healthy human individuals. Study-wide results and limits: Compared with clonotypes that all four donors shared, non-shared clonotypes had lower generation probabilities. With several donors compared, roughly 4.9% of naive CD4 clonotypes were shared.

The specimen sequenced was memory CD4+ T cells from PBMCs. The subset denotes: CD45RA-negative fraction. This sequence was found in a man between 18 and 29 years old in good health. Some clones in this sample may be carry-over from other donors' samples. V usage is TRBV5-4 and J usage is TRBJ2-2; D is unresolved. In DNA, the CDR3 is TGTGCCAGCAGCCCAGACGCTACGAACACCGGGGAGCTGTTTTTT. It yields the protein CASSPDATNTGELFF. Full variable domain (rest looked up from reference TRBV5-4 and TRBJ2-2): ETGVTQSPTHLIKTRGQQVTLRCSSQSGHNTVSWYQQALGQGPQFIFQYYREEENGRGNFPPRFSGLQFPNYSSELNVNALELDDSALYLCASSPDATNTGELFFGEGSRLTVL.